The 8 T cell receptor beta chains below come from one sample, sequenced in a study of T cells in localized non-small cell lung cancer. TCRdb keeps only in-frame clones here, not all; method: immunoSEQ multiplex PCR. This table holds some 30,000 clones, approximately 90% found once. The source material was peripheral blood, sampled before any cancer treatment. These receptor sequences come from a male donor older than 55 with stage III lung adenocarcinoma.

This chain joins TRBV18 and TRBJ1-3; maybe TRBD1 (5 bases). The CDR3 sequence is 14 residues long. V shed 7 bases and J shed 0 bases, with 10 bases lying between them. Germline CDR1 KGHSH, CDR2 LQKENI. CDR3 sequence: CASCKGNSGNTIYF. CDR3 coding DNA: TGTGCCAGCTGTAAGGGGAACTCTGGAAACACCATATATTTT.

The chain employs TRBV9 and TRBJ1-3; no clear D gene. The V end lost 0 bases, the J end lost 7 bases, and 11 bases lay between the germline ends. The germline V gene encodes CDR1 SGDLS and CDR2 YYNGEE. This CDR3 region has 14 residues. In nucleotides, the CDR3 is TGTGCCAGCAGCGTAGGGACGTTCGTCAACACCATATATTTT. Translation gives CASSVGTFVNTIYF.

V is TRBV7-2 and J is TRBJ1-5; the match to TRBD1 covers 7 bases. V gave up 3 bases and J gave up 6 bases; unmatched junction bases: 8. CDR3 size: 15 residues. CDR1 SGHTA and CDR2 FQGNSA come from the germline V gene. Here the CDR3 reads CASSFRQGGGQPQHF. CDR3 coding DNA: TGTGCCAGCAGCTTTAGACAGGGAGGGGGTCAGCCCCAGCATTTT.

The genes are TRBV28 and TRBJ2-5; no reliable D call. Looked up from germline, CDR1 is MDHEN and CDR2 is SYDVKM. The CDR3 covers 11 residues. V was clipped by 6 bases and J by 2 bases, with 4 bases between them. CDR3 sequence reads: CASSGQETQYF. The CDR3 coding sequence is TGTGCCAGCAGCGGTCAAGAGACCCAGTACTTC. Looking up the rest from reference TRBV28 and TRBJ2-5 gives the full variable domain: DVKVTQSSRYLVKRTGEKVFLECVQDMDHENMFWYRQDPGLGLRLIYFSYDVKMKEKGDIPEGYSVSREKKERFSLILESASTNQTSMYLCASSGQETQYFGPGTRLLVL.

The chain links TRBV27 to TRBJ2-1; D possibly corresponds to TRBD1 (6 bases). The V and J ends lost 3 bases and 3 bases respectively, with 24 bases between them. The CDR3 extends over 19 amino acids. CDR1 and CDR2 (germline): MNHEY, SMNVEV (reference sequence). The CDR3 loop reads CASSFYVILGTGIYNEQFF. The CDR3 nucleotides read TGTGCCAGCAGTTTCTATGTAATTCTGGGAACAGGGATCTACAATGAGCAGTTCTTC.

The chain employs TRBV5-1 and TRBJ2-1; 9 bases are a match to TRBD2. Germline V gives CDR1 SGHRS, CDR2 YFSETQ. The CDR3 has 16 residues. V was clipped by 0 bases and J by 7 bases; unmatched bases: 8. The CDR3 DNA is TGCGCCAGCAGCTTGGCGCCTAGCGGGACGGAGAATGAGCAGTTCTTC. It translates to CASSLAPSGTENEQFF.

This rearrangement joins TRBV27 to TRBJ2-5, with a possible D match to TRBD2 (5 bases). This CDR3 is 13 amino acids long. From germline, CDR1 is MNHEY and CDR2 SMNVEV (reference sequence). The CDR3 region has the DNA TGTGTCCCCATTCGGGGTTACCAAGAGACCCAGTACTTC. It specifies CVPIRGYQETQYF.

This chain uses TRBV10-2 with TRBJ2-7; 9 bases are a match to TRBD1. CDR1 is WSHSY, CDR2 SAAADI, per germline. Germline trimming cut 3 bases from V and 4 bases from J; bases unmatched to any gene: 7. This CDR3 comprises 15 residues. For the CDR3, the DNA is TGCGCCAGCAGTGAAACCGGGACAGGGAGGTACGAGCAGTACTTC. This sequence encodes CASSETGTGRYEQYF.